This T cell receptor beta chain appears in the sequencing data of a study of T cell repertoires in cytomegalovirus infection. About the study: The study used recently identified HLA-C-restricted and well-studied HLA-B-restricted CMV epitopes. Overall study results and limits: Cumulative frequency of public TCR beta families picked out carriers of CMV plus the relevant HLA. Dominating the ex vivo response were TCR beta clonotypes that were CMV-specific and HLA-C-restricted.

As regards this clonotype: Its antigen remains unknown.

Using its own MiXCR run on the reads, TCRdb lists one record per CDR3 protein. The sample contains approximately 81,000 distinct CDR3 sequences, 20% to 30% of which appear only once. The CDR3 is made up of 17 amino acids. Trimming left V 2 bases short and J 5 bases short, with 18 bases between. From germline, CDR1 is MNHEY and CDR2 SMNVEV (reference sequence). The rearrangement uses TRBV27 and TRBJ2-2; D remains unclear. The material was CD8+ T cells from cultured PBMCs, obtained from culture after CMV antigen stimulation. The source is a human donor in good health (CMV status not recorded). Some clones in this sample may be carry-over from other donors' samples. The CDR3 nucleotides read TGTGCCAGCAGTTTAAACCCGTGGGTGTTGGGGACCGGGGAGCTGTTTTTT. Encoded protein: CASSLNPWVLGTGELFF.